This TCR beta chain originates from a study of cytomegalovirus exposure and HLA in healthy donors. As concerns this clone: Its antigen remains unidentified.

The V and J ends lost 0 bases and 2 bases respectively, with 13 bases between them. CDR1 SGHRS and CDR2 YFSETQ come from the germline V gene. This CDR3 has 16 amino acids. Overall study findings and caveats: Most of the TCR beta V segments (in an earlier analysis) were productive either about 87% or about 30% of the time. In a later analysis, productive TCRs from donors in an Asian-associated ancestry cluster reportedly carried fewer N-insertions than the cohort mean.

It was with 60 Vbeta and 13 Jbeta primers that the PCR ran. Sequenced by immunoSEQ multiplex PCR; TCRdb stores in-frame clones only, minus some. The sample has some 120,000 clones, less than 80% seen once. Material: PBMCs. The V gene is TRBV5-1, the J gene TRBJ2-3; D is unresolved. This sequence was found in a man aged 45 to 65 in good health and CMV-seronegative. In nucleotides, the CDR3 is TGCGCCAGCAGCTTGGTACTGGGCCCAAACACAGATACGCAGTATTTT. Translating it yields CASSLVLGPNTDTQYF.